This record looks at one TCR beta chain sequence and its context. This clone was recorded once. It has no known antigen specificity. No per-base quality is available; no much larger clone lies one base away. The data were taken from a study of vaccination effects on CD4 cells after COVID-19 (dated by TCRdb to the early 2020s). For the study in its entirety: Across the study, the median time from the second dose to post-vaccine sampling was 72 days (range 14 to 241). SARS-CoV-2 spike-specific CD4+ TCR repertoires from before and after mRNA vaccination were compared in COVID-19 convalescent patients and in infection-naive vaccine recipients. A total of over nine COVID-19 convalescent patients and a handful of SARS-CoV-2-naive healthy vaccine recipients were included in the full study. The Oncomine TCR Beta short-read assay on an Illumina iSeq 100 was used to sequence cultures from other donors in the study. What the research found in general, with its limitations: Clones induced by infection and clones induced by vaccination both contracted markedly at late timepoints after vaccination, which fits with T cell responses waning over time. The study was limited by a small number of convalescent patients, and early post-infection timepoints were lacking. Among healthy vaccine recipients, nearly all vaccine-induced clones were SARS-CoV-2 mono-reactive, and only 1 of 255 was cross-reactive with common cold coronaviruses.

The library was prepared using the immunoSEQ multiplex PCR assay. DNA from the cultured and isolated CD4+ T cells underwent TCR beta CDR3 sequencing. From the authors' description of their analysis: Non-productive TCR sequences were removed, reads were trimmed to the CDR3 region, and CDR3s of at least 7 amino acids were retained. The MANAFEST web app was used to identify antigen-specific clonotypes by comparing expansion in peptide wells with expansion in reference cultures. To count as positive, a clone had to show expansion at FDR<0.05 compared with the reference and with all other wells, an odds ratio above 5, and a frequency above 0.1% in two replicate wells. A clonotype was defined as cross-reactive if the clonotype was significantly expanded both in SARS-CoV-2 spike wells and in at least one common cold coronavirus spike condition. Using the stringdist R package, CDR3 similarity was measured by Levenshtein distance, and unrooted trees were constructed with ape in R 3.6.1. TCRdb carries this immuneACCESS record with in-frame sequences only. Its versions omit some clonotypes, under half of them owing to an unresolved V gene in the studies checked, with the rest unexplained. V, J and clone size are taken as reported in that table, and D and trimming were inferred from the DNA itself. Present in this sample are some 34,000 clones, around 80% of which were seen just once. Approximately 1.6% of the sample belongs to the ten largest clones.

To identify antigen-specific CD4+ T cell clonotypes by their expansion, the ViraFEST assay first stimulated PBMC with viral peptide pools and then applied TCR sequencing. After less than 13 days of culture, CD4+ T cells were isolated with the EasySep CD4+ T cell isolation kit. Two doses of either the BNT162b2 or the mRNA-1273 mRNA SARS-CoV-2 vaccine were administered to participants. Healthy vaccine recipients had no prior SARS-CoV-2 infection, confirmed by negative nucleocapsid antibodies before and after vaccination. Roughly 2.1 million PBMC per well were cultured in IMDM with 5% human AB serum, 7.5 to 10 IU/ml IL-2 and gentamicin, plus 10 ug/ml peptides. On days 3 and 7, half of the culture medium was replaced with fresh IL-2-containing medium. Unless noted otherwise, every peptide stimulation condition was grown in triplicate wells. PBMC were separated from whole blood using Ficoll-Paque Plus gradient centrifugation and were then either cryopreserved at -140C or used fresh. The overlapping peptide pools covered the spike proteins of SARS-CoV-2 and of the common cold coronaviruses HCoV-NL63, HCoV-OC43 and HCoV-229E. The QIAamp micro DNA kit was used to extract genomic DNA from the cultured CD4+ T cells.

This specimen was CD4+ T cells from PBMCs cultured with HCoV-NL63 spike peptides, taken after COVID-19 vaccination. The cell subset or site label, as the study defines it: HCoV-NL63 spike overlapping peptide pool stimulation. This clonotype was sampled from a human donor who received a COVID-19 vaccine. Some clones in this sample may be carry-over from other donors' samples.

The CDR3: CASSRRDRAGTDTQYF. The DNA sequence reads TGTGCCAGCAGCCGGAGGGACAGGGCGGGGACAGATACGCAGTATTTT. The chain is encoded by TRBV5-6 joined to TRBJ2-3, with TRBD1 matching 9 junction bases. The CDR3 numbers 16 residues from cysteine through phenylalanine. Only the CDR3 DNA stays, 48 bases, in frame from base 1. Trimmed from V: 4 bases; trimmed from J: 3 bases; junction bases lacking a gene match: 9. CDR1 and CDR2 are drawn from the germline V gene: SGHDT, YYEEEE.